Each of the 26 T cell receptor beta chains below was sequenced from the same sample in a study of shared clonotypes between healthy human individuals. TCRdb's copy holds only in-frame clones and misses some; the assay was immunoSEQ multiplex PCR. This table has some 1 million clones, about 70% appearing once. Sequences were obtained from memory CD4+ T cells sorted from blood. Subset of the sample: CD45RA-negative fraction. The receptors were gathered from a man younger than 35 in good health.

The table lists this clone with a few counts. This rearrangement joins TRBV11-2 to TRBJ2-5; 15 bases match TRBD2. CDR3 size: 16 residues. The germline gives CDR1 SGHAT, CDR2 FQNNGV. The trim removed 4 bases at V and 4 bases at J, leaving 4 bases unmatched. The CDR3 is CASSSRTSGGGETQYF. CDR3 bases: TGTGCCAGCAGCTCCCGGACTAGCGGGGGGGGAGAGACCCAGTACTTC.

The rearrangement uses TRBV5-5 and TRBJ2-7, with 8 bases aligning to TRBD1. CDR1 and CDR2 from the germline V gene are SGHKS and YYEKEE (reference sequence). The junction had 13 bases not matched to a gene; V was cut back by 2 bases and J by 0 bases. The CDR3 runs 18 residues. For the CDR3, the DNA is TGTGCCAGCAGCTTTTCTCGGACAGGGACTTCCAACTCCTACGAGCAGTACTTC. Amino acid sequence: CASSFSRTGTSNSYEQYF.

V gene TRBV11-2 combines with J gene TRBJ1-2; D gene unclear. The CDR3 is made up of 16 amino acids. V was shortened by 1 base and J by 5 bases, with 17 bases between the two germline ends. Germline values: CDR1 SGHAT, CDR2 FQNNGV. DNA for the CDR3: TGTGCCAGCAGCTTAGGTGCGGGAAGCGACTTATATGGCTACACCTTC. It codes for CASSLGAGSDLYGYTF. Variable domain in full (rest from reference TRBV11-2 and TRBJ1-2): EAGVAQSPRYKIIEKRQSVAFWCNPISGHATLYWYQQILGQGPKLLIQFQNNGVVDDSQLPKDRFSAERLKGVDSTLKIQPAKLEDSAVYLCASSLGAGSDLYGYTFGSGTRLTVV.

The V call is TRBV7-3, the J call TRBJ2-3; TRBD1 might be the D (6 bases). Germline V gene lookup returns CDR1 SGHTA and CDR2 FQGTGA. Trimming pared 5 bases from V and 1 base from J, leaving 10 bases between. The CDR3 runs 14 residues. The CDR3 protein is CASSPEGGTDTQYF. The CDR3, as DNA: TGTGCCAGCAGCCCAGAGGGGGGCACAGATACGCAGTATTTT.

This chain joins TRBV28 and TRBJ2-7; D assignment may be TRBD1 or TRBD2 (6 bases each). V lost 5 bases, J lost 2 bases, and 13 bases lay in between. This CDR3 is built from 14 residues. CDR1 is MDHEN and CDR2 is SYDVKM in the germline V gene. The CDR3 nucleotides are TGTGCCAGCAGTGGTGGGGGGCCCCCCTACGAGCAGTACTTC. Translated: CASSGGGPPYEQYF.

This chain joins TRBV6-1 and TRBJ2-7; D is uncertain. The V gene lost 4 bases and the J gene lost 3 bases, with 7 bases spanning the gap. CDR1 is MNHNS and CDR2 is SASEGT in the germline V gene. The CDR3 spans 12 residues. The CDR3 coding sequence is TGTGCCAGCAGTGTTGGCGACTACGAGCAGTACTTC. Residues: CASSVGDYEQYF.

CDR3 sequence: CASSPGAAPGAQHF. The CDR3 DNA sequence: TGTGCCAGCAGCCCCGGGGCCGCCCCGGGAGCCCAGCATTTT. V and J are TRBV6-5 and TRBJ1-5; a possible D gene is TRBD1 (5 bases). Trimming took 6 bases from V and 11 from J, leaving 20 bases between them. The CDR3 extends over 14 amino acids. Germline CDR1 MNHEY, CDR2 SVGAGI.

The rearrangement joins TRBV6-1 to TRBJ2-7; no reliable D call. Trimming cost V 8 bases and J 2 bases, with 13 bases left between them. This CDR3 spans 13 amino acids. In germline, CDR1 is MNHNS, CDR2 SASEGT. The CDR3 region has the DNA TGTGCCAGCTCGCGGACCTATACCTACGAGCAGTACTTC. Protein product: CASSRTYTYEQYF.

V and J are TRBV10-3 and TRBJ2-5; D perhaps matches TRBD1 (5 bases). Germline values: CDR1 ENHRY, CDR2 SYGVKD. The V gene lost 4 bases and the J gene lost 2 bases, with 11 bases spanning the gap. The CDR3 sequence is 14 residues long. The CDR3 bases are TGTGCCATCAGTGTAGGGGATTTTCAAGAGACCCAGTACTTC. Protein product: CAISVGDFQETQYF.

The chain recombines TRBV20-1 with TRBJ2-7; D may match TRBD1 or TRBD2 (5 bases each). Germline CDR1 reads DFQATT; CDR2 reads SNEGSKA (reference sequence). CDR3 length: 11 residues. The ends were cut back, 1 base at V and 7 bases at J, with 8 bases in the middle. The CDR3 DNA reads as TGCAGTGCTAGAGGGGGACCTGAGCAGTACTTC. Its translation: CSARGGPEQYF.

This sequence joins TRBV4-3 and TRBJ2-6; possible D gene TRBD1, 5 bases. This CDR3 spans 15 amino acids. CDR1 is LGHNA, CDR2 YSLEER, per germline. V lost 6 bases and J 1 base, leaving 10 bases between the germline ends. This CDR3 reads CASRPQASGANVLTF. DNA of the CDR3: TGCGCCAGCAGACCACAGGCTTCTGGGGCCAACGTCCTGACTTTC.

The chain uses TRBV5-1 and TRBJ2-5; TRBD2 agrees at 8 bases. The CDR3 consists of 15 residues. J lost 5 bases, V lost 0 bases, and 6 bases had no gene match. The germline V gene encodes CDR1 SGHRS and CDR2 YFSETQ. CDR3 protein: CASSLVSSGSETQYF. In DNA, the CDR3 is TGCGCCAGCAGCTTGGTTTCGAGCGGGAGTGAGACCCAGTACTTC. The complete variable domain, with remaining parts taken from reference TRBV5-1 and TRBJ2-5, reads KAGVTQTPRYLIKTRGQQVTLSCSPISGHRSVSWYQQTPGQGLQFLFEYFSETQRNKGNFPGRFSGRQFSNSRSEMNVSTLELGDSALYLCASSLVSSGSETQYFGPGTRLLVL.

The gene calls are TRBV19 and TRBJ2-1; 7 nucleotides align to TRBD2. Germline V CDR1 and CDR2: LNHDA, SQIVND (reference sequence). After removal of 7 bases from V and 7 bases from J, the junction contained 13 bases not matched to a gene. This CDR3 contains 15 residues. Written as DNA, the CDR3 is TGTGCCAGTACCGACAAGACTAGCACGGTTAATGAGCAGTTCTTC. Encoded protein: CASTDKTSTVNEQFF.

The chain uses TRBV7-9 and TRBJ2-5; D call uncertain. TRBJ2-7 matches the DNA end more closely, so the J call is doubtful. Germline V gives CDR1 SEHNR, CDR2 FQNEAQ (reference sequence). The length of the CDR3 is 13 residues. CDR3 protein: CASSPGSVYEQYF. CDR3 DNA: TGTGCCAGCAGCCCCGGCAGCGTCTACGAGCAGTACTTC.

The rearrangement joins TRBV30 to TRBJ2-3; the match to TRBD2 covers 7 bases. The germline V gene encodes CDR1 GTSNPN and CDR2 SVGIG (reference sequence). The junction had 4 bases not matched to a gene; V was cut back by 0 bases and J by 1 base. The CDR3 totals 15 residues. CDR3 nucleotides: TGTGCCTGGAGTGTAGTTGGGGGGGGCACAGATACGCAGTATTTT. Translating gives CAWSVVGGGTDTQYF.

This chain links TRBV27 with TRBJ2-2, with a tentative D call TRBD2 (5 bases). Trimming removed 7 bases from V and 4 bases from J, with 16 bases in between. CDR1 is MNHEY, CDR2 SMNVEV, per germline (reference sequence). This CDR3 is built from 15 residues. The CDR3 nucleotides are TGTGCCAGCAAAGACAAACCGGGGTTCACCGGGGAGCTGTTTTTT. Protein: CASKDKPGFTGELFF.

About this clone itself: Distinct nucleotide sequences in the sample also encode this CDR3. CDR3 amino acids: CASSPERNTEAFF. The CDR3 DNA follows: TGTGCCAGCTCCCCGGAGAGGAACACTGAAGCTTTCTTT. The chain has TRBV18 and TRBJ1-1, with D unclear. This CDR3 has 13 residues. Germline CDR1 KGHSH, CDR2 LQKENI. V shed 6 bases and J shed 1 base, with 9 bases lying between them.

The rearrangement links TRBV28 to TRBJ1-3; a possible D gene is TRBD1 (5 bases). The V end was cut by 4 bases, the J end by 3 bases, with 10 bases between. CDR1 MDHEN and CDR2 SYDVKM come from the germline V gene. The CDR3 is made up of 14 amino acids. CDR3 nucleotide sequence: TGTGCCAGCAGTTCCGCTACAGGTGGAAACACCATATATTTT. Amino acids: CASSSATGGNTIYF. Supplemented by reference TRBV28 and TRBJ1-3, the full variable domain reads DVKVTQSSRYLVKRTGEKVFLECVQDMDHENMFWYRQDPGLGLRLIYFSYDVKMKEKGDIPEGYSVSREKKERFSLILESASTNQTSMYLCASSSATGGNTIYFGEGSWLTVV.

This clone came up a few times. The chain carries TRBV18 and TRBJ2-1; TRBD1 matches 8 bases. Germline CDR1 reads KGHSH; CDR2 reads LQKENI. The CDR3 contains 16 residues. J was trimmed by 8 bases and V by 0 bases; bases with no gene match: 9. The CDR3 loop is CASSPPVGQGRDEQFF. CDR3 nucleotide sequence: TGTGCCAGCTCACCACCAGTCGGACAGGGAAGGGATGAGCAGTTCTTC.

CDR3 protein: CASSLPGPGQPQHF. The DNA for the CDR3 is TGTGCCAGTAGCCTTCCGGGACCGGGCCAGCCCCAGCATTTT. The chain has TRBV19 and TRBJ1-5; weak D call: TRBD1 (5 bases). The CDR3 totals 14 residues. Germline V gives CDR1 LNHDA, CDR2 SQIVND (reference sequence). V was cut by 6 bases and J by 7 bases, with 16 bases left in between.

For this clone: Other nucleotide sequences from this sample produce the same CDR3. J is TRBJ1-5 and V is TRBV30; 9 bases fit TRBD1. The V gene end was trimmed by 1 base and the J gene end by 2 bases; junction bases not matched to a gene: 0. Germline V gene lookup returns CDR1 GTSNPN and CDR2 SVGIG (reference sequence). The CDR3 spans 14 residues. This chain's CDR3 is CAWSGQGGNQPQHF. The CDR3 DNA sequence: TGTGCCTGGAGTGGACAGGGGGGCAATCAGCCCCAGCATTTT.

The chain combines TRBV30 with TRBJ1-4; 9 positions agree with TRBD1. Losses at the gene ends were 0 bases for V and 5 bases for J; bases not matched to a gene: 4. Per germline, CDR1 GTSNPN and CDR2 SVGIG (reference sequence). The CDR3 contains 15 residues. DNA of the CDR3: TGTGCCTGGAGTGTGGGACAGGGAGGGAATGAAAAACTGTTTTTT. This translates into CAWSVGQGGNEKLFF. Looking up the rest from reference TRBV30 and TRBJ1-4 gives the full variable domain: SQTIHQWPATLVQPVGSPLSLECTVEGTSNPNLYWYRQAAGRGLQLLFYSVGIGQISSEVPQNLSASRPQDRQFILSSKKLLLSDSGFYLCAWSVGQGGNEKLFFGSGTQLSVL.

This clone was seen a handful of times. CDR3 bases: TGCAGCGTTGAAGTTTTGGGGGCCCAGCATTTT. It yields the protein CSVEVLGAQHF. The J gene is TRBJ1-5, the V gene TRBV29-1, with D possibly TRBD1 on 5 matching bases. V dropped 1 base and J dropped 11 bases, with 9 bases sitting between them. Per germline, CDR1 SQVTM and CDR2 ANQGSEA. This CDR3 has 11 amino acids.

This chain connects TRBV5-6 to TRBJ2-7; TRBD1 might be the D (6 bases). The CDR3 totals 15 residues. The germline V gene encodes CDR1 SGHDT and CDR2 YYEEEE. V dropped 4 bases and J dropped 0 bases, with 14 bases sitting between them. This CDR3 reads CASSLPRGLSYEQYF. In nucleotides, the CDR3 is TGTGCCAGCAGCCTGCCCAGGGGTCTCTCCTACGAGCAGTACTTC.

This clone was observed a few times. This rearrangement joins TRBV5-3 to TRBJ1-2; D perhaps matches TRBD1 (5 bases). TRBV5-3 has ORF status, its function being uncertain. Trimming removed 2 bases from V and 3 bases from J, with 17 bases in between. The CDR3 consists of 16 residues. The CDR3 region is CARSLNIVQDHYGYTF. The CDR3 DNA is TGTGCCAGAAGCTTAAACATAGTACAGGACCACTATGGCTACACCTTC.

This sequence joins TRBV28 and TRBJ1-2; TRBD1 might be the D (6 bases). Germline CDR1 MDHEN, CDR2 SYDVKM. This CDR3 comprises 14 residues. Trimming took off 10 bases at V and 0 bases at J, with 15 bases between the two ends. The CDR3 DNA reads TGTGCCATCCGAACAGGGCAATCTAACTATGGCTACACCTTC. It encodes CAIRTGQSNYGYTF.